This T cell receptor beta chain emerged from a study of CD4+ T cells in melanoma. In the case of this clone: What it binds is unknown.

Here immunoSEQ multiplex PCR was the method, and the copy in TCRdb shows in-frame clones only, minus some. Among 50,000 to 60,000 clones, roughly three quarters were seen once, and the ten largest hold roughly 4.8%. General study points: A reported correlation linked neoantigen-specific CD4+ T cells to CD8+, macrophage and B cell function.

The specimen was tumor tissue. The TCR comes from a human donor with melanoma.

CDR3 loop: CASSYSTGGELDGYTF. CDR3 bases: TGTGCCAGCAGTTACTCGACAGGGGGGGAATTGGATGGCTACACCTTC. J is TRBJ1-2 and V is TRBV6-5, with TRBD1 identical over 9 bases. The CDR3 consists of 16 residues. The V gene's germline CDR1 is MNHEY and CDR2 SVGAGI. Trimming took 0 bases from V and 6 from J; bases not matched to a gene: 8.